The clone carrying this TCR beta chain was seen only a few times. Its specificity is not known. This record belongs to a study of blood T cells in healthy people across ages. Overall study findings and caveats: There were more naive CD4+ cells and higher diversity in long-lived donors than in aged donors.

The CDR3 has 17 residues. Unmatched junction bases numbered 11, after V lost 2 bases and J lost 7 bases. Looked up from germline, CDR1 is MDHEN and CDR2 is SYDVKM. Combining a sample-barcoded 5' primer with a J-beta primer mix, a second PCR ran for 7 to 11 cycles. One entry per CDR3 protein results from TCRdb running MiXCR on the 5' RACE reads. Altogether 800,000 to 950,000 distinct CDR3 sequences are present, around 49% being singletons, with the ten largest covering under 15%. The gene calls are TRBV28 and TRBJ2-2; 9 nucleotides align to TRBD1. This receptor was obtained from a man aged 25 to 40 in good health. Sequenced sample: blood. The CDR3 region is CASSLTSGTGPFGELFF. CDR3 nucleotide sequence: TGTGCCAGCAGTTTAACCTCCGGGACAGGGCCTTTCGGGGAGCTGTTTTTT.